Below are 18 T cell receptor beta chains sequenced from a single sample in a study of blood T cell repertoires in COVID-19. Repertoires were generated with immunoSEQ multiplex PCR, while TCRdb's copy carries only in-frame clones and drops some. The top ten hold approximately 3% of the sample, which has 150,000 to 200,000 clones, 84% seen once. The specimen was PBMCs or T cells enriched from blood (not recorded which). These receptors were obtained from a woman between 25 and 40 years old who had been exposed to COVID-19.

V gene TRBV19 combines with J gene TRBJ2-2, with no clear D. This CDR3 contains 14 residues. Trimming took off 6 bases at V and 0 bases at J, with 8 bases between the two ends. The V gene's germline CDR1 is LNHDA and CDR2 SQIVND (reference sequence). The CDR3 sequence is CASRRSTNTGELFF. In DNA form, the CDR3 reads TGTGCCAGTAGGAGGTCTACGAACACCGGGGAGCTGTTTTTT. Full variable domain (outside the CDR3, taken from reference TRBV19 and TRBJ2-2): DGGITQSPKYLFRKEGQNVTLSCEQNLNHDAMYWYRQDPGQGLRLIYYSQIVNDFQKGDIAEGYSVSREKKESFPLTVTSAQKNPTAFYLCASRRSTNTGELFFGEGSRLTVL.

The chain joins TRBV28 to TRBJ2-7, with TRBD1 matching over 9 bases. Germline-derived CDR1 and CDR2 are MDHEN and SYDVKM. CDR3 length: 16 residues. V lost 2 bases, J lost 3 bases, and 8 bases stayed unmatched. Here the CDR3 reads CASSLNRDRVSYEQYF. CDR3 in DNA: TGTGCCAGCAGTTTAAACCGGGACAGGGTTAGCTACGAGCAGTACTTC.

This clone turned up a few times. CDR3 loop: CAWSVRGGTNEKLFF. The CDR3, as DNA: TGTGCCTGGAGTGTACGGGGGGGAACTAATGAAAAACTGTTTTTT. The chain links TRBV30 to TRBJ1-4; D is perhaps TRBD1 (5 bases). Germline V gives CDR1 GTSNPN, CDR2 SVGIG (reference sequence). The CDR3 loop spans 15 amino acids. Between the trimmed V and J ends, which lost 0 bases and 1 base, there was a span of 9 bases.

The chain recombines TRBV11-2 with TRBJ2-4; 16 positions match TRBD2. Trimming removed 4 bases from V and 3 bases from J; junction bases left unmatched: 9. The CDR3 sequence is 19 residues long. Germline loops: CDR1 SGHAT, CDR2 FQNNGV. The CDR3 region has the DNA TGTGCCAGCAGCTACCCCGGGACTAGCGGGGGGGTCGTCAAAAACATTCAGTACTTC. Amino acid sequence: CASSYPGTSGGVVKNIQYF.

There are a few counts of this clone. CDR3 region: CASSQGATTGGLGVALHF. For the CDR3, the DNA is TGCGCCAGCAGCCAGGGGGCTACGACAGGGGGTCTTGGCGTAGCCCTCCACTTT. The chain recombines TRBV4-1 with TRBJ1-6, with 9 nucleotides matching TRBD1. The germline V gene encodes CDR1 MGHRA and CDR2 YSYEKL. Unmatched junction bases numbered 20, after V lost 3 bases and J lost 14 bases. CDR3 length equals 18 residues.

This chain links TRBV5-1 with TRBJ1-2; D may be TRBD1 (5 bases). The V end was cut by 4 bases, the J end by 1 base, with 14 bases between. CDR3 length: 15 amino acids. Looked up from germline, CDR1 is SGHRS and CDR2 is YFSETQ. CDR3: CASSPGGGINYGYTF. The CDR3 DNA reads as TGCGCCAGCAGCCCCGGGGGGGGAATTAACTATGGCTACACCTTC.

The chain couples TRBV7-9 to TRBJ1-2, with D tentatively TRBD1 (5 bases). The CDR3 spans 13 residues. Trimming stripped 11 bases from V and 2 bases from J, with 15 bases between. The V gene's germline CDR1 is SEHNR and CDR2 FQNEAQ (reference sequence). The CDR3 region is CAGHRNGNYGYTF. CDR3 nucleotide sequence: TGTGCCGGGCACAGGAATGGGAACTATGGCTACACCTTC.

J is TRBJ1-2 and V is TRBV6-5; D ambiguous. This CDR3 comprises 15 residues. Trimming took off 2 bases at V and 6 bases at J, with 16 bases between the two ends. Germline CDR1 is MNHEY and CDR2 is SVGAGI. In DNA, the CDR3 is TGTGCCAGCAGTTACGAGGCGGGCCTGGGTCATGGCTACACCTTC. The encoded protein is CASSYEAGLGHGYTF.

The V call is TRBV21-1, the J call TRBJ2-7; the D segment call TRBD2 is taken from the table without a DNA check. TRBV21-1 is a known pseudogene. The CDR3 covers 15 residues. The CDR3 sequence: CASSTLAGGLNEQYF. CDR3 DNA sequence: TGTGCCAGCAGCACCCTAGCGGGGGGTCTCAACGAGCAGTACTTC.

This clone turned up a few times. The V call is TRBV7-9, the J call TRBJ1-6; TRBD1 aligns across 11 bases. V lost 5 bases, J lost 6 bases, and 3 bases stayed unmatched. This CDR3 region has 15 residues. Per germline, CDR1 SEHNR and CDR2 FQNEAQ (reference sequence). The CDR3 coding sequence is TGTGCCAGCAGCCCGGACAGGGGGCTTAATTCACCCCTCCACTTT. Amino acid sequence: CASSPDRGLNSPLHF.

The CDR3 is CASSTGRTTDTQYF. CDR3 nucleotide sequence: TGTGCCAGCAGTACCGGGAGGACCACAGATACGCAGTATTTT. The J gene is TRBJ2-3, the V gene TRBV6-5, with TRBD2 matching over 7 bases. The germline gives CDR1 MNHEY, CDR2 SVGAGI. This CDR3 is built from 14 residues. The V gene end was trimmed by 5 bases and the J gene end by 2 bases; junction bases not matched to a gene: 4.

The gene calls are TRBV29-1 and TRBJ1-2; tentatively, D is TRBD1 (6 bases). V lost 6 bases, J lost 0 bases, and 20 bases lay in between. CDR3 length: 16 amino acids. Germline V gene data show CDR1 as SQVTM and CDR2 as ANQGSEA. The DNA of the CDR3 is TGCAGCGTACTCGGACAGCCCCGAACGCCTAACTATGGCTACACCTTC. It translates to CSVLGQPRTPNYGYTF.

This chain uses TRBV5-1 with TRBJ1-1, with unresolved D. Germline-derived CDR1 and CDR2 are SGHRS and YFSETQ. V gave up 4 bases and J gave up 1 base, with 8 bases separating them. The CDR3 has 13 residues. The CDR3 loop reads CASSLSTNTEAFF. The CDR3 DNA is TGCGCCAGCAGCCTATCCACGAACACTGAAGCTTTCTTT.

In its sample, this clone was seen once. The chain recombines TRBV27 with TRBJ2-7; 8 bases line up with TRBD1. V trimming: 2 bases; J trimming: 7 bases; junction bases outside the gene matches: 10. This CDR3 is built from 15 residues. Germline values: CDR1 MNHEY, CDR2 SMNVEV (reference sequence). The CDR3 is CASSLHQGAPREQYF. The CDR3, as DNA: TGTGCCAGCAGTTTACATCAGGGGGCGCCGCGGGAGCAGTACTTC.

The genes are TRBV7-9 and TRBJ2-7; D is perhaps TRBD1 (6 bases). The CDR3 extends over 17 amino acids. Germline V gene sequence: CDR1 SEHNR, CDR2 FQNEAQ (reference sequence). Trimming removed 0 bases at V and 0 bases at J, with 15 bases between. CDR3 loop: CASSLARPGQTSYEQYF. The CDR3 DNA is TGTGCCAGCAGCTTAGCTCGTCCTGGACAGACCTCCTACGAGCAGTACTTC.

The genes are TRBV3-1 (or the pseudogene TRBV3-2) and TRBJ1-2; 8 nucleotides agree with TRBD1. The V gene end was trimmed by 0 bases and the J gene end by 2 bases; junction bases not matched to a gene: 2. CDR3 length: 15 residues. CDR1 and CDR2 (germline): LGHDT, YNNKEL (reference sequence). The CDR3, as DNA: TGTGCCAGCAGCCAAGAGGGACAGGCGAACTATGGCTACACCTTC. Residues: CASSQEGQANYGYTF.

The V and J genes are TRBV29-1 and TRBJ2-3, with D maybe TRBD2 (5 bases). Germline CDR1 SQVTM, CDR2 ANQGSEA. Trimming took 3 bases from V and 1 from J, leaving 14 bases between them. This CDR3 is 15 amino acids long. CDR3 region: CSVDGVRYGTDTQYF. CDR3 nucleotides: TGCAGCGTTGACGGGGTCCGTTACGGCACAGATACGCAGTATTTT.

The J gene is TRBJ2-3, the V gene TRBV7-2, with D perhaps matching TRBD1 (6 bases). The CDR3 is 15 residues long. The germline V gene encodes CDR1 SGHTA and CDR2 FQGNSA. V was trimmed by 0 bases and J by 4 bases, leaving 11 bases between them. The CDR3 nucleotides are TGTGCCAGCAGCTTAGCAGGGGGTTGGTCAGATACGCAGTATTTT. Protein product: CASSLAGGWSDTQYF.